This T cell receptor beta chain was observed in a study of blood T cell repertoires in COVID-19. As handled by the study authors: Reference gene primer amplification gave nucleated cell count estimates. Some clones are missing from TCRdb's copy, which holds only in-frame ones; the method was immunoSEQ multiplex PCR. V and J calls and clone size are copied from that table; D and trimming were computed from the DNA. The data contain about 87,000 clones, over 70% of them seen just once; the ten biggest clones take up approximately 4.4%. CDR3 length: 16 amino acids. The ends were cut back, 2 bases at V and 0 bases at J, with 13 bases in the middle. Germline CDR1 is SGHAT and CDR2 is FQNNGV.

The chain links TRBV11-2 to TRBJ1-1; D gene ambiguous. This clonotype was sampled from a woman aged 45-59 years with acute or convalescent COVID-19. Sequenced material: peripheral blood. CDR3 amino acids: CASSLRFDTMNTEAFF. In nucleotides, the CDR3 is TGTGCCAGCAGCTTACGTTTCGACACCATGAACACTGAAGCTTTCTTT. Combining the CDR3 with reference TRBV11-2 and TRBJ1-1 gives the whole variable domain EAGVAQSPRYKIIEKRQSVAFWCNPISGHATLYWYQQILGQGPKLLIQFQNNGVVDDSQLPKDRFSAERLKGVDSTLKIQPAKLEDSAVYLCASSLRFDTMNTEAFFGQGTRLTVV.